Presented here are 3 T cell receptor beta chains from one specimen sequenced in a study of T-cell reconstitution after alpha-beta-depleted transplantation in children. TCRbeta library construction was performed incorporating unique molecular identifiers. TCRdb passed the PCR reads through MiXCR, listing each CDR3 protein once. Seen here are 450,000 to 600,000 distinct CDR3 sequences, about 16% observed once, and the top ten hold 3.3%. The sample consisted of PBMCs from the stem cell graft donor, taken from the stem cell graft. The receptors originated from a human donor who donated a stem cell graft to a child with acute lymphoblastic leukemia.

CDR3 DNA: TGCGCCAGCAGCTTGGTGCAGGGGGGAAGCTCTGGGGCCAACGTCCTGACTTTC. Its protein product is CASSLVQGGSSGANVLTF. V and J are TRBV5-1 and TRBJ2-6; D perhaps matches TRBD1 (7 bases). The V gene's germline CDR1 is SGHRS and CDR2 YFSETQ. Trimming stripped 0 bases from V and 0 bases from J, with 13 bases between. This CDR3 comprises 18 residues.

This clonotype was seen a few times. V is TRBV20-1 and J is TRBJ2-5; 7 bases map to TRBD1. This CDR3 contains 14 residues. V lost 0 bases, J lost 5 bases, and 6 bases stayed unmatched. The germline V gene encodes CDR1 DFQATT and CDR2 SNEGSKA (reference sequence). CDR3 coding DNA: TGCAGTGCTAGAGAGACAGGGCCCAGGGAGACCCAGTACTTC. Protein sequence: CSARETGPRETQYF.

A few counts support this clonotype. The chain couples TRBV20-1 to TRBJ2-7, with 8 bases lining up with TRBD2. The CDR3 is 14 amino acids. Germline trimming cut 5 bases from V and 2 bases from J; bases unmatched to any gene: 8. Germline V gene sequence: CDR1 DFQATT, CDR2 SNEGSKA (reference sequence). The CDR3 nucleotides read TGCAGTGCTGCAGAGCGGGGGAAGGCCTACGAGCAGTACTTC. Translating it yields CSAAERGKAYEQYF.